This entry features one T cell receptor (beta chain) sequence. Its antigen is unknown. This entry belongs to a study of cytomegalovirus exposure and HLA in healthy donors. Background on the study: There were around 100 million unique TCR beta sequences, drawn from 150 million to 200 million T cells, in an earlier analysis.

This PCR relied on a set of 60 Vbeta primers and 13 Jbeta primers. Sequencing used immunoSEQ multiplex PCR; TCRdb keeps in-frame clones, though not all of them. The sample shows about 86,000 clones, approximately 78% of them seen only once. Study-wide results and limits: Owing to their indistinguishability, certain V segments, notably TRBV6-2 and TRBV6-3, were excluded.

V was cut by 1 base and J by 3 bases, with 12 bases left in between. There are 15 residues in the CDR3. The germline V gene has CDR1 MDHEN and CDR2 SYDVKM. Source material: PBMCs. The clonotype was recovered from a male donor in good health and CMV-seropositive. This chain uses TRBV28 with TRBJ2-5; D may be TRBD1 (6 bases). CDR3: CASSLFWTEEETQYF. CDR3 nucleotides: TGTGCCAGCAGTTTATTCTGGACAGAGGAAGAGACCCAGTACTTC.